This TCR beta chain emerged from a study of blood T cell repertoires in COVID-19. Overall study: The United States, Italy and Spain provided the acute and convalescent COVID-19 samples. T cells, B-cell-depleted T cells, or PBMCs supplied cDNA or gDNA.

Original data processing: Reference gene primer amplification gave nucleated cell count estimates. The protocol was immunoSEQ multiplex PCR, while the TCRdb copy is restricted to in-frame clones and leaves out a portion. V, J and clone size are taken as reported in that table, and D and trimming were inferred from the DNA itself. The profile shows 60,000 to 85,000 clones, about 69% of them singletons. Germline V gene data show CDR1 as MNHEY and CDR2 as SMNVEV (reference sequence). The CDR3 sequence is 17 residues long. The V gene end was trimmed by 0 bases and the J gene end by 2 bases; junction bases not matched to a gene: 6.

The receptor comes from a man between 65 and 85 years old with acute or convalescent COVID-19. The material sequenced was peripheral blood. This chain links TRBV27 with TRBJ1-2, with 10 bases aligning to TRBD1. CDR3 nucleotides: TGTGCCAGCAGTTTATCCGGGACAGGGGCGGAAAACTATGGCTACACCTTC. It encodes CASSLSGTGAENYGYTF.